Listed below are T cell receptor beta chains from one sample, sequenced in a study of shared clonotypes between healthy human individuals. Only in-frame clones appear in the TCRdb table, and some are missing; sequencing was by immunoSEQ multiplex PCR. The profile shows about 2 million clones, 85% to 95% of them singletons. Material: naive CD8+ T cells sorted from blood. Source of these receptors: a man younger than 30 in good health. CDR3s include the opening cysteine and the closing phenylalanine or tryptophan. Each record gives: D gene, J gene, V gene, clone size, CDR3 DNA, CDR3 protein. The D gene is left open where the match is weak. Clone size is given for some rows only: seen once, a few or many times, or a class if the clone is expanded.

TRBD2,TRBJ2-7,TRBV11-2,.,TGTGCCAGCAGCATAGGGGCAGCGGGAGCCGTCTACGAGCAGTACTTC,CASSIGAAGAVYEQYF
TRBD2,TRBJ2-5,TRBV7-9,once,TGTGCCAGCACCCCGCGTAGCGGGAGGGGACAAGAGACCCAGTACTTC,CASTPRSGRGQETQYF
.,TRBJ1-2,TRBV6-5,.,TGTGCCAGCAGGGACAGCCTAGCCTATGGCTACACCTTC,CASRDSLAYGYTF
.,TRBJ2-5,TRBV13,.,TGTGCCAGCAGCCCCAATCCCGAAGAGACCCAGTACTTC,CASSPNPEETQYF
.,TRBJ1-5,TRBV10-3,.,TGTGCCATCAGTGTTGACAGCCACAATCAGCCCCAGCATTTT,CAISVDSHNQPQHF
TRBD2,TRBJ2-7,TRBV5-1,.,TGCGCCAGCAGCTTTTCTAGCGGGGGGTCCTACGAGCAGTACTTC,CASSFSSGGSYEQYF
.,TRBJ1-5,TRBV6-1,.,TGTGCCAGCAGTGAAGCGGGCCTCAATCAGCCCCAGCATTTT,CASSEAGLNQPQHF
.,TRBJ1-3,TRBV6-5,.,TGTGCCAGCAGTTACTCGGGAGGAGGAGGAAACACCATATATTTT,CASSYSGGGGNTIYF
.,TRBJ1-6,TRBV6-5,.,TGTGCCAGCAGTTACTCGGGGGGAAGTGGGCCACCCCTCCACTTT,CASSYSGGSGPPLHF
TRBD1,TRBJ2-7,TRBV9,.,TGTGCCAGCAGCGTATACCCGGGACAGGGCGCCGAGCAGTACTTC,CASSVYPGQGAEQYF
.,TRBJ1-2,TRBV6-5,.,TGTGCCAGCAGTCCGGGGGCAGGGGATGGCTACACCTTC,CASSPGAGDGYTF
.,TRBJ2-5,TRBV25-1,.,TGTGCCAGCAGTACTATCTCATATTACTTC,CASSTISYYF
.,TRBJ1-2,TRBV19,.,TGTGCCAGTAGCGACGTGCGTTGGGAGTTCTCTAACTATGGCTACACCTTC,CASSDVRWEFSNYGYTF
TRBD1,TRBJ2-7,TRBV27,.,TGTGCCAGCAGTTTCGGACAGGGCGGGTACGAGCAGTACTTC,CASSFGQGGYEQYF
.,TRBJ1-4,TRBV5-1,.,TGCGCCAGCACCTTGAGATGGCCAGGGGAGGGTAATGAAAAACTGTTTTTT,CASTLRWPGEGNEKLFF
.,TRBJ2-7,TRBV7-2,once,TGTGCCAGCAGCTTAGGGAGGGGTAGGGGCTACGAGCAGTACTTC,CASSLGRGRGYEQYF
.,TRBJ2-7,TRBV27,.,TGTGCCAGCAGTCCGACTTTAGGGAGCTCCTACGAGCAGTACTTC,CASSPTLGSSYEQYF
.,TRBJ2-7,TRBV7-6,once,TGTGCCAGCAGCTTAGGTGCGGATAGGGCCTACGAGCAGTACTTC,CASSLGADRAYEQYF
.,TRBJ2-2,TRBV5-6,.,TGTGCCAGCATCGTTAGGGGCGCGAACACCGGGGAGCTGTTTTTT,CASIVRGANTGELFF
TRBD1,TRBJ2-7,TRBV27,.,TGTGCCAGCAGTGTGGGACAGGGTATAGGCGAGCAGTACTTC,CASSVGQGIGEQYF
.,TRBJ1-1,TRBV27,.,TGTGCCAGCAGTCCCCGGCCAGTTTCCGAAGCTTTCTTT,CASSPRPVSEAFF
TRBD1,TRBJ2-5,TRBV28,once,TGTGCCAGCAGTTTGGGACAAGGGGGCCCTTCAAGGGAGACCCAGTACTTC,CASSLGQGGPSRETQYF
TRBD2,TRBJ2-7,TRBV19,.,TGTGCCAGTAGTGCAGCTAGCGGCTCCTACGAGCAGTACTTC,CASSAASGSYEQYF
.,TRBJ1-5,TRBV19,once,TGTGCCAGTAGTCCATACAGGGAGGCTCAGCCCCAGCATTTT,CASSPYREAQPQHF
.,TRBJ2-1,TRBV10-3,.,TGTGCCATCAGTGAGCGGGGGGCCCCCTACAATGAGCAGTTCTTC,CAISERGAPYNEQFF
.,TRBJ2-7,TRBV7-9,.,TGTGCCAGCAGTCTTCCTGGTAGGTCCGAGCAGTACTTC,CASSLPGRSEQYF
TRBD2,TRBJ2-3,TRBV2,.,TGTGCCAGCAGTGGGCCGGGGACTAGCGGGAGTATGGCAGATACGCAGTATTTT,CASSGPGTSGSMADTQYF
.,TRBJ2-7,TRBV30,.,TGTGCCGGGATACTAGGAAACGAGCAGTACTTC,CAGILGNEQYF
TRBD1,TRBJ1-4,TRBV9,.,TGTGCCAGCAGCGGACAGGGAAGTAATAGTGAACTGTTTTTT,CASSGQGSNSELFF
TRBD1,TRBJ2-5,TRBV6-5,.,TGTGCCAGCAGCAGCGACAGGGGTCGAGAGACCCAGTACTTC,CASSSDRGRETQYF
TRBD1,TRBJ2-3,TRBV7-9,once,TGTGCCAGCAGCTTACCCGGGACAGATGGCACAGATACGCAGTATTTT,CASSLPGTDGTDTQYF
.,TRBJ1-1,TRBV10-3,.,TGTGCCATCAGTGGGAGCTGGAACACTGAAGCTTTCTTT,CAISGSWNTEAFF
.,TRBJ1-2,TRBV19,.,TGTGCCACTAAGATTGTAGAGGCAACTAACTATGGCTACACCTTC,CATKIVEATNYGYTF
.,TRBJ1-4,TRBV6-6,.,TGTGCCAGCAGTTACTCCTTAGGCAATGAAAAACTGTTTTTT,CASSYSLGNEKLFF
.,TRBJ1-1,TRBV4-3,.,TGCGCCAGCAGCCAAGTCGGGGGGTCTGAAGCTTTCTTT,CASSQVGGSEAFF
.,TRBJ1-6,TRBV2,.,TGTGCCAGCAATGGGGGGCCAATTAATTCACCCCTCCACTTT,CASNGGPINSPLHF
.,TRBJ2-7,TRBV2,.,TGTGCCAGCAGTGGGACTACGTCCTACGAGCAGTACTTC,CASSGTTSYEQYF
.,TRBJ1-2,TRBV5-5,.,TGTGCCAGCAGCTTAGGGTCGGCAGGACTATACACCTTC,CASSLGSAGLYTF
.,TRBJ2-5,TRBV7-8,.,TGTGCCAGCAGCTTCTACGACATATACCAAGAGACCCAGTACTTC,CASSFYDIYQETQYF
.,TRBJ1-6,TRBV7-9,.,TGTGCCAGCAGCTTAGATGCGGGGATGGGGAATTCACCCCTCCACTTT,CASSLDAGMGNSPLHF
.,TRBJ1-2,TRBV6-6,.,TGTGCCAGCACCAATCCTACAGGATTCTATGGCTACACCTTC,CASTNPTGFYGYTF
.,TRBJ1-3,TRBV7-9,.,TGTGCCAGCAGCCCCGGGGGCACCATATATTTT,CASSPGGTIYF
.,TRBJ2-1,TRBV7-2,.,TGTGCCAGCAGCTTAGGGGTTAGCGGATACAATGAGCAGTTCTTC,CASSLGVSGYNEQFF
TRBD2,TRBJ2-5,TRBV5-1,.,TGCGCCAGCAGCTTGGGGACTAGCGGGGGTCAAGAGACCCAGTACTTC,CASSLGTSGGQETQYF
.,TRBJ1-4,TRBV7-8,.,TGTGCCAGCAGCTTAAGCGCTAATGAAAAACTGTTTTTT,CASSLSANEKLFF
.,TRBJ1-1,TRBV5-1,.,TGCGCCAGCAGCTTGGAATTCGGGGGCAGCGTGACCAACACTGAAGCTTTCTTT,CASSLEFGGSVTNTEAFF
.,TRBJ1-2,TRBV19,.,TGTGCCACCTATCATTGGGAGACCGGCTACACCTTC,CATYHWETGYTF
TRBD2,TRBJ2-1,TRBV7-8,.,TGTGCCAGCAGCTTATCACTAGCGGGAGGTATCTCCTACAATGAGCAGTTCTTC,CASSLSLAGGISYNEQFF